The subject of this entry is one T cell receptor beta chain. This clonotype has a handful of counts. Its antigen target is currently unknown. Within one base of it there is no much larger clone, and no base qualities were kept. The CDR3, cysteine through phenylalanine, is 15 amino acids long. Only the CDR3 DNA stays, 45 bases, in frame from base 1. Trimming removed 7 bases from V and 0 bases from J; the gene matches leave 6 bases unexplained. As encoded in the germline V gene, CDR1 is SNHLY while CDR2 is FYNNEI. This entry belongs to a study of T-cell memory formation after mild COVID-19 (dated by TCRdb to the early 2020s). In terms of the full investigation: TCR sequence clusters from the two donors were found to be largely donor specific. In a couple of donors, T-cell clones that expanded and contracted after mild COVID-19 were tracked by sequencing TCRalpha and TCRbeta repertoires over time. Two young, previously healthy adult volunteers made up the cohort, one male and one female.

What the study reported, not specific to this receptor: Balanced CD4/CD8 phenotypes were observed for clones contracting from day 15 to 85, whereas a bias towards CD4+ was observed for a second wave of clones expanding from day 15 to 37. SARS-CoV-2 specificity was not confirmed for the second-wave clones peaking on day 37. Some responding clones were found in pre-infection memory, which suggests that pre-existing cross-reactive memory T cells took part in the SARS-CoV-2 response. Contracting CD4+ clones turned up mainly in the CM and EM memory subsets, whereas EMRA was where CD8+ clones were enriched. Only a couple of mild cases were covered in the study, and larger cohorts including severe cases with pre-infection samples were considered necessary.

PBMCs were isolated by Ficoll-Paque density gradient centrifugation. Sequencer: Illumina NovaSeq 6000. Using 5'RACE with constant-segment primers, TCRalpha and TCRbeta cDNA libraries were constructed, with sample barcodes and unique molecular identifiers added in the process. RNA was extracted from every sample with Trizol reagent. The libraries were amplified in two PCR steps, and the second step added a second sample barcode and Illumina TruSeq adapters. The libraries were sequenced on an Illumina NovaSeq using 2 x 150 bp paired-end reads. For the original study's pipeline: The reads were demultiplexed and collapsed into UMI-guided consensus sequences using migec v1.2.7. Using mixcr v2.1.11, UMI consensuses were aligned to TRA and TRB V and J templates and then assembled into clonotypes. A clonotype was counted as expanded or contracted only if both edgeR and NoisET called the change significant, with noise models trained on biological replicates. For edgeR calls, the thresholds were a false discovery rate-adjusted p below 0.01 and a log2 fold-change of 1. As an exploratory analysis of dynamics, max-normalized trajectories of the 1000 most abundant clonotypes were examined by PCA with hierarchical clustering. Each responding clone was given a CD4 or CD8 phenotype based on the CD4+ and CD8+ repertoires, which had been sequenced separately. Using fastp trimming at Q25 and MiXCR clonotype assembly, TCRdb reanalyzed the public sequencing data and kept in-frame beta chains. Rows with one shared CDR3 protein collapse into an entry with the most common genes and DNA. The V and J calls here are based on TCRdb, not the publication. This sample comprises around 370,000 distinct CDR3 sequences, over 20% of them detected only once. In total, the top ten clones hold around 12% of the sample.

This clonotype originated in an adult woman who had mild COVID-19 (a few samples of this study predate the infection). The sample titles of this study are shuffled in the database, so cell type and time point are left out; the donor was told from shared clones. In this chain, TRBV2 is recombined with TRBJ2-3, with 8 bases aligning to TRBD2. Specimen: PBMCs or a T cell subset sorted from them (not recorded which). The nucleotide sequence is TGTGCCAGCATTTTAGTAGCGGGGAGCACAGATACGCAGTATTTT. Translated, this gives CASILVAGSTDTQYF.